This is a list of T cell receptor beta chains from one sample in a study of T cell responses to AZD1222 COVID-19 vaccine. Sequencing was performed with immunoSEQ multiplex PCR; in TCRdb, only in-frame clones are kept and a portion is missing. The data hold about 150,000 clones, with roughly 85% observed a single time. This specimen consisted of peripheral blood, obtained 28 days after the second dose of the MenACWY control vaccine. These receptors all stem from an adult who received the MenACWY meningococcal vaccine as a control. Both conserved end residues are part of each CDR3. The D gene is left open where the match is weak. Expanded clones are given a class, and other clones once, few, many or no size at all.

>TRBD2|TRBJ2-2|TRBV3-1/TRBV3-2|-
TGTGCCAGCAGCCAGGTCCCCCCACGGGCGGGAGGCCCGAACACCGGGGAGCTGTTTTTT
CASSQVPPRAGGPNTGELFF
>-|TRBJ1-1|TRBV9|-
TGTGCCAGCAGCTTCGACTGGGGTATGAACACTGAAGCTTTCTTT
CASSFDWGMNTEAFF
>-|TRBJ1-1|TRBV5-1|-
TGCGCCAGCAGCTTTGGTCGGGCCGCGGGGAACACTGAAGCTTTCTTT
CASSFGRAAGNTEAFF
>TRBD1|TRBJ2-2|TRBV5-1|-
TGCGCCAGCAGCCCTGGACAGGGGGCTGGTGGGGAGCTGTTTTTT
CASSPGQGAGGELFF
>-|TRBJ1-2|TRBV6-8|-
TGTGCCAGCAGTTATCGATGGAAAGGGTCCGACTATGGCTACACCTTC
CASSYRWKGSDYGYTF
>-|TRBJ2-5|TRBV3-1/TRBV3-2|-
TGTGCCAGCAGCCAAGGAGGGAGCGAAGAGACCCAGTACTTC
CASSQGGSEETQYF
>TRBD1|TRBJ1-6|TRBV19|-
TGTGCCAGCCTGGGACAGGGAAATTCACCCCTCCACTTT
CASLGQGNSPLHF
>-|TRBJ2-5|TRBV29-1|-
TGCAGCGTTGAAAACGCCTCCTCAAAAATAAAAGAGACCCAGTACTTC
CSVENASSKIKETQYF
>TRBD1|TRBJ1-6|TRBV7-9|-
TGTGCCAGCAGCCCAGAGGGACAGGGGGATTCACCCCTCCACTTT
CASSPEGQGDSPLHF
>TRBD1|TRBJ1-2|TRBV5-5|-
TGTGCCAGCAGCTCGGTCGGGACAGCTAACTATGGCTACACCTTC
CASSSVGTANYGYTF
>TRBD1|TRBJ2-7|TRBV6-5|-
TGTGCCAGCAGTTACGAGGGGACAGGGGGCACCGAGCAGTACTTC
CASSYEGTGGTEQYF
>-|TRBJ2-7|TRBV7-8|-
TGTGCCAGCAGCCCAACAGGGACAAACTACGAGCAGTACTTC
CASSPTGTNYEQYF
>TRBD1|TRBJ2-1|TRBV5-4|-
TGTGCCAGCAGCTTCCCGGACAGGGTAAACAATGAGCAGTTCTTC
CASSFPDRVNNEQFF
>-|TRBJ1-1|TRBV25-1|-
TGTGCCAGCAGCCAAAGGGGGGGAGCTTTCTTT
CASSQRGGAFF
>TRBD1|TRBJ1-1|TRBV19|-
TGTGCCAGTACCTCGGTCGCGGCAGGGGGGAGGTTAGCTTTCTTT
CASTSVAAGGRLAFF
>-|TRBJ2-6|TRBV7-9|-
TGTGCCAGCAGCTTTTTAGGGGCCAACGTCCTGACTTTC
CASSFLGANVLTF
>TRBD1|TRBJ2-3|TRBV11-2|-
TGTGCCAGCAGCTTAGGAATACAGGGGTCTAGCACAGATACGCAGTATTTT
CASSLGIQGSSTDTQYF
>TRBD1|TRBJ1-6|TRBV4-2|-
TGTGCCAGCAGCTTTACAGGGGGCGCTTGGGATTCACCCCTCCACTTT
CASSFTGGAWDSPLHF
>-|TRBJ1-5|TRBV3-1/TRBV3-2|once
TGTGCCAGCAGCCTCGGGACGGGGAGCAATCAGCCCCAGCATTTT
CASSLGTGSNQPQHF
>-|TRBJ1-1|TRBV5-1|-
TGCGCCAGCAGCTTGGCAGCCAGGGCGAACACTGAAGCTTTCTTT
CASSLAARANTEAFF
>-|TRBJ1-2|TRBV28|-
TGTGCCAGCAGTATCCAGCTCTCAGGAAACTATGGCTACACCTTC
CASSIQLSGNYGYTF
>-|TRBJ2-3|TRBV9|once
TGTGCCAGCAGCGTAGCTCTCCAGGCAGATACGCAGTATTTT
CASSVALQADTQYF
>-|TRBJ1-2|TRBV5-1|-
TGCGCCAGCAGCTTGGGACAGAACTATGGCTACACCTTC
CASSLGQNYGYTF
>-|TRBJ1-3|TRBV7-2|once
TGTGCCAGCAGCTTAGGGACACCTAGCTCTGGAAACACCATATATTTT
CASSLGTPSSGNTIYF